Presented here are 30 T cell receptor beta chains from one specimen sequenced in a study of T cell repertoires in cytomegalovirus infection. TCRdb itself ran the reads through MiXCR, one entry per CDR3 protein. The sample has 310,000 or so distinct CDR3 sequences, roughly 9.3% seen once. The sample taken for sequencing was PBMCs. These receptors were collected from a human donor in good health (CMV status not recorded). Some clones in this sample may be carry-over from other donors' samples.

This clonotype has ten or more counts. J is TRBJ1-2 and V is TRBV28; D remains ambiguous. This CDR3 comprises 12 residues. V shed 6 bases and J shed 8 bases, with 13 bases lying between them. Germline assignment: CDR1 MDHEN and CDR2 SYDVKM. DNA for the CDR3: TGTGCCAGCAGGTTGGGGTCGCTAGGCTACACCTTC. Translating it yields CASRLGSLGYTF.

This chain joins TRBV19 and TRBJ1-5; 9 nucleotides agree with TRBD1. V was pared by 4 bases and J by 9 bases, with 4 bases of the junction left unmatched. Germline values: CDR1 LNHDA, CDR2 SQIVND (reference sequence). The CDR3 totals 13 residues. The CDR3 coding sequence is TGTGCCAGTAGTACGGACAGGGGTGGGCCCCAGCATTTT. Translated, it gives CASSTDRGGPQHF. Looking up the rest from reference TRBV19 and TRBJ1-5 gives the full variable domain: DGGITQSPKYLFRKEGQNVTLSCEQNLNHDAMYWYRQDPGQGLRLIYYSQIVNDFQKGDIAEGYSVSREKKESFPLTVTSAQKNPTAFYLCASSTDRGGPQHFGDGTRLSIL.

CDR3 region: CASSSLGGDTEAFF. DNA of the CDR3: TGTGCCAGCAGCTCCCTAGGCGGGGACACTGAAGCTTTCTTT. The rearrangement uses TRBV7-9 and TRBJ1-1; D unresolved. CDR3 length: 14 amino acids. Per the germline V gene, CDR1 is SEHNR and CDR2 is FQNEAQ (reference sequence). Between the trimmed V and J ends, which lost 4 bases and 3 bases, there was a span of 12 bases.

This clonotype was counted ten times or more. The genes are TRBV12-3 or TRBV12-4 and TRBJ1-2; 7 bases line up with TRBD1. V lost 6 bases, J lost 8 bases, and 12 bases stayed unmatched. CDR3 length equals 14 residues. The CDR3 DNA sequence: TGTGCCAGCAGCCTCTGGACAGGCTCTTACGGCTACACCTTC. This translates into CASSLWTGSYGYTF.

Many counts were recorded for this clonotype. The chain combines TRBV7-2 with TRBJ2-2; TRBD2 is a possible D gene (6 bases). Trimming pared 1 base from V and 4 bases from J, leaving 10 bases between. The germline V gene encodes CDR1 SGHTA and CDR2 FQGNSA. The CDR3 has 15 residues. The CDR3 bases are TGTGCCAGCAGCTTAGTCGGGGGTATCACCGGGGAGCTGTTTTTT. Translating it yields CASSLVGGITGELFF. Combining the CDR3 with reference TRBV7-2 and TRBJ2-2 gives the whole variable domain GAGVSQSPSNKVTEKGKDVELRCDPISGHTALYWYRQSLGQGLEFLIYFQGNSAPDKSGLPSDRFSAERTGGSVSTLTIQRTQQEDSAVYLCASSLVGGITGELFFGEGSRLTVL.

The chain employs TRBV29-1 and TRBJ2-3; D unresolved. In germline, CDR1 is SQVTM, CDR2 ANQGSEA. CDR3 length: 13 residues. Deletions cut 6 bases from V and 2 bases from J, with 12 bases between. CDR3 nucleotide sequence: TGCAGCGTCAAGACATGTCACACAGATACGCAGTATTTT. Protein sequence: CSVKTCHTDTQYF.

This clonotype occurred many times. V usage is TRBV10-3 and J usage is TRBJ1-3; 9 positions agree with TRBD1. J lost 8 bases, V lost 4 bases, and 6 bases had no gene match. The CDR3 sequence is 14 residues long. The germline V gene has CDR1 ENHRY and CDR2 SYGVKD. CDR3 loop: CAISAGQGGYTIYF. CDR3 in DNA: TGTGCCATCAGTGCGGGACAGGGCGGTTACACCATATATTTT.

Ten or more counts support this clonotype. The J gene is TRBJ2-6, the V gene TRBV7-2; D remains ambiguous. The CDR3 runs 14 residues. V was trimmed by 4 bases and J by 2 bases, leaving 6 bases between them. Germline assignment: CDR1 SGHTA and CDR2 FQGNSA. The DNA of the CDR3 is TGTGCCAGCAGCTCCGCAACTGGGGCCAACGTCCTGACTTTC. Translated, it gives CASSSATGANVLTF.

The rearrangement links TRBV2 to TRBJ2-5, with 11 bases lining up with TRBD2. The CDR3 is 15 residues long. V shed 4 bases, J shed 4 bases, and the junction held 5 bases outside the gene matches. Germline-derived CDR1 and CDR2 are SNHLY and FYNNEI. The CDR3 DNA reads TGTGCCAGCAGTGTAGCGGGGGGGCCTCCAGAGACCCAGTACTTC. Protein: CASSVAGGPPETQYF.

The chain is built from TRBV29-1 and TRBJ2-1; tentatively, D is TRBD1 (6 bases). The CDR3 consists of 14 residues. Germline values: CDR1 SQVTM, CDR2 ANQGSEA. V lost 6 bases and J lost 2, with 14 bases in between. The CDR3 loop reads CSVPQGAPYNEQFF. The CDR3 DNA is TGCAGCGTCCCACAGGGTGCTCCCTACAATGAGCAGTTCTTC.

This clonotype was picked up many times. CDR3 sequence: CSVVNRDYGYTF. In DNA, the CDR3 is TGCAGCGTTGTGAACAGGGACTATGGCTACACCTTC. The genes are TRBV29-1 and TRBJ1-2, with D possibly matching TRBD1 (6 bases). Germline loops: CDR1 SQVTM, CDR2 ANQGSEA. CDR3 length: 12 amino acids. V was pared by 4 bases and J by 3 bases, with 9 bases between.

This clonotype has just a few counts. V usage is TRBV13 and J usage is TRBJ2-1; tentatively, D is TRBD2 (6 bases). There are 14 residues in the CDR3. Germline-derived CDR1 and CDR2 are PRHDT and FYEKMQ (reference sequence). Trimming took off 4 bases at V and 6 bases at J, with 13 bases between the two ends. CDR3 in amino acids: CASSSYTSRNEQFF. The CDR3 DNA sequence: TGTGCCAGCAGCTCATACACTAGCCGCAATGAGCAGTTCTTC.

This clonotype was counted a single time. The chain has TRBV28 and TRBJ2-2, with a weak D call TRBD1 (6 bases). Germline lookup yields CDR1 MDHEN and CDR2 SYDVKM. Between the trimmed V and J ends, which lost 5 bases and 9 bases, there was a span of 13 bases. This CDR3 has 13 residues. The CDR3 here is CASSRRTDRELFF. CDR3 in DNA: TGTGCCAGCAGTCGGAGGACAGACCGGGAGCTGTTTTTT.

Ten or more counts support this clonotype. The chain recombines TRBV2 with TRBJ2-1; D is perhaps TRBD1 (6 bases). Per germline, CDR1 SNHLY and CDR2 FYNNEI. Trimming took off 5 bases at V and 3 bases at J, with 17 bases between the two ends. CDR3 length equals 16 residues. CDR3 in DNA: TGTGCCAGCAGTTTACACAACAGGGAGTTCTACAATGAGCAGTTCTTC. It is translated as CASSLHNREFYNEQFF.

This clonotype was recorded many times. The chain links TRBV7-2 to TRBJ2-5; D possibly corresponds to TRBD1 (6 bases). V dropped 7 bases and J dropped 5 bases, with 17 bases sitting between them. The germline V gene has CDR1 SGHTA and CDR2 FQGNSA. The CDR3 has 14 residues. CDR3 sequence (DNA): TGTGCCAGCATCAGCCAGAGGGGACACGAGACCCAGTACTTC. Residues: CASISQRGHETQYF.

This clonotype was seen more than once but under ten times. The genes are TRBV20-1 and TRBJ2-3, with TRBD2 matching 8 bases. V lost 2 bases, J lost 0 bases, and 7 bases stayed unmatched. The CDR3 loop spans 16 amino acids. Germline V CDR1 and CDR2: DFQATT, SNEGSKA (reference sequence). CDR3 sequence reads: CSARFGSGASTDTQYF. For the CDR3, the DNA is TGCAGTGCTAGATTTGGTAGCGGGGCTAGCACAGATACGCAGTATTTT.

This clonotype occurred many times. The V and J genes are TRBV7-8 and TRBJ2-7, with D tentatively TRBD1 (5 bases). Trimming took off 1 base at V and 1 base at J, with 8 bases between the two ends. This CDR3 has 14 amino acids. Germline CDR1 reads SGHVS; CDR2 reads FQNEAQ. The CDR3 protein is CASSLEDTSYEQYV. In DNA, the CDR3 is TGTGCCAGCAGCTTAGAGGACACGTCCTACGAGCAGTACGTC.

The chain couples TRBV28 to TRBJ2-7, with TRBD2 as a possible D gene (7 bases). Trimming took off 8 bases at V and 6 bases at J, with 17 bases between the two ends. Germline CDR1 and CDR2: MDHEN and SYDVKM. The length of the CDR3 is 13 residues. The CDR3 here is CASRGAGEGEQYV. In nucleotides, the CDR3 is TGTGCCAGCCGGGGGGCGGGGGAGGGCGAGCAGTACGTC.

About this clonotype: This may be a read error, as it is one base from a much larger clone. The chain combines TRBV5-5 with TRBJ1-2; D is undetermined. CDR3 length equals 14 residues. Germline V lookup: CDR1 SGHKS, CDR2 YYEKEE (reference sequence). The CDR3 bases are TGTGCCGGCAGCTTGCTGATAACTGCTCATGGCTACACCTTC. This codes for CAGSLLITAHGYTF.

This clonotype has ten or more counts. V and J are TRBV7-2 and TRBJ2-1; the match to TRBD2 covers 13 bases. This CDR3 region has 19 residues. Germline-derived CDR1 and CDR2 are SGHTA and FQGNSA. Trimming at V came to 5 bases and at J to 1 base, leaving 11 bases not matched to a gene. CDR3 loop: CASSLKLAGGPYSYNEQFF. DNA for the CDR3: TGTGCCAGCAGCCTAAAACTAGCGGGGGGGCCCTATTCCTACAATGAGCAGTTCTTC.

This clonotype was seen a handful of times. V and J are TRBV29-1 and TRBJ2-1, with TRBD2 matching 14 bases. The CDR3 is 15 amino acids. V dropped 7 bases and J dropped 8; count of bases not matched to a gene: 10. CDR1 SQVTM and CDR2 ANQGSEA come from the germline V gene. Here the CDR3 reads CSAGTSGGHRDEQFF. Written as DNA, the CDR3 is TGCAGCGCCGGGACTAGCGGGGGTCATAGAGATGAGCAGTTCTTC.

This clonotype was observed many times. The chain links TRBV20-1 to TRBJ2-1; 10 nucleotides match TRBD1. The trim removed 3 bases at V and 6 bases at J, leaving 5 bases unmatched. Germline loops: CDR1 DFQATT, CDR2 SNEGSKA (reference sequence). CDR3 length: 14 amino acids. CDR3 bases: TGCAGTGCTAGCCGGGACAGGGGAGGCAATGAGCAGTTCTTC. Residues: CSASRDRGGNEQFF.

Here the CDR3 DNA reads TGTGCCACCAGTGCTGCGACAGGGCTCGACTACAATGAGCAGTTCTTC. It codes for CATSAATGLDYNEQFF. J is TRBJ2-1 and V is TRBV24-1, with 7 nucleotides matching TRBD1. CDR1 and CDR2 (germline): KGHDR, SFDVKD. This CDR3 contains 16 residues. V was clipped by 5 bases and J by 3 bases; unmatched bases: 9.

This clonotype was seen at least ten times. The chain couples TRBV23-1 to TRBJ2-7; 8 nucleotides match TRBD1. TRBV23-1 is an ORF for which the function is uncertain. The J segment lost 2 bases and the V segment lost 4 bases, leaving 10 bases of the junction unmatched. CDR3 length: 16 residues. The CDR3 sequence: CASSPRQGSRPYEQYF. CDR3 sequence (DNA): TGCGCCAGCAGTCCCCGACAGGGGAGTCGCCCCTACGAGCAGTACTTC.

This clonotype came up many times. This chain uses TRBV7-8 with TRBJ2-3; 8 nucleotides align to TRBD2. CDR3 length: 17 amino acids. Germline values: CDR1 SGHVS, CDR2 FQNEAQ. V was clipped by 4 bases and J by 4 bases; unmatched bases: 13. The CDR3, as DNA: TGTGCCAGCAGCTCCCGAGTGGACGGGGGGGCCCCAGATACGCAGTATTTT. This encodes CASSSRVDGGAPDTQYF.

This clonotype was seen at least ten times. The V gene is TRBV6-5, the J gene TRBJ2-5, with 8 bases fitting TRBD2. This CDR3 is 15 amino acids long. From germline, CDR1 is MNHEY and CDR2 SVGAGI. Trimming took 2 bases from V and 2 from J; bases not matched to a gene: 4. CDR3 loop: CASSYLGLVQETQYF. For the CDR3, the DNA is TGTGCCAGCAGTTACCTGGGACTAGTGCAAGAGACCCAGTACTTC.

The table lists this clonotype with many counts. V is TRBV20-1 and J is TRBJ2-7, with D perhaps assigned TRBD1 or TRBD2 (7 bases each). Trimming took 5 bases from V and 6 from J, leaving 20 bases between them. CDR1 is DFQATT, CDR2 SNEGSKA, per germline (reference sequence). The CDR3 has 14 amino acids. The CDR3 here is CSAPVGTRGGEQYV. CDR3 nucleotide sequence: TGCAGTGCTCCGGTGGGGACCAGGGGGGGCGAGCAGTACGTC.

This clonotype occurred many times. The CDR3 nucleotides are TGTGCCAGCAGCTTATCGGCAGGGGCCCTGTACGAGCAGTACTTC. Its translation is CASSLSAGALYEQYF. The chain employs TRBV7-2 and TRBJ2-7; TRBD1 might be the D (6 bases). V shed 2 bases and J shed 4 bases, with 15 bases lying between them. The CDR3 contains 15 residues. The V gene's germline CDR1 is SGHTA and CDR2 FQGNSA. Full variable domain (missing parts from reference TRBV7-2 and TRBJ2-7): GAGVSQSPSNKVTEKGKDVELRCDPISGHTALYWYRQSLGQGLEFLIYFQGNSAPDKSGLPSDRFSAERTGGSVSTLTIQRTQQEDSAVYLCASSLSAGALYEQYFGPGTRLTVT.

This clonotype was seen at least ten times. This chain links TRBV28 with TRBJ2-1; 7 nucleotides match TRBD2. Trimming cost V 5 bases and J 12 bases; bases outside gene matches: 7. There are 12 residues in the CDR3. Germline CDR1 and CDR2: MDHEN and SYDVKM. This chain's CDR3 is CASSSRLALQFF. In DNA, the CDR3 is TGTGCCAGCAGTAGCAGACTAGCCTTGCAGTTCTTC.

The rearrangement joins TRBV2 to TRBJ2-1, with TRBD1 as a possible D gene (5 bases). Germline-derived CDR1 and CDR2 are SNHLY and FYNNEI. The CDR3 covers 16 residues. V dropped 4 bases and J dropped 0 bases, with 13 bases sitting between them. CDR3 coding DNA: TGTGCCAGCAGTGTAGGGGTGCCCAGCTCCTACAATGAGCAGTTCTTC. Its protein product is CASSVGVPSSYNEQFF. The full variable domain, with the rest looked up from reference TRBV2 and TRBJ2-1, is EPEVTQTPSHQVTQMGQEVILRCVPISNHLYFYWYRQILGQKVEFLVSFYNNEISEKSEIFDDQFSVERPDGSNFTLKIRSTKLEDSAMYFCASSVGVPSSYNEQFFGPGTRLTVL.